Shown below are 30 T cell receptor beta chains from a single sample sequenced in a study of monozygotic twins with cystic fibrosis. This table comes from immunoSEQ multiplex PCR, and its TCRdb copy is limited to in-frame clones, with some not included. The top ten clones hold 2.7% of a sample with 20,000 to 30,000 clones, 96% of them seen once. Sample: blood. The origin of the receptors is a girl aged 2-10 years with cystic fibrosis.

V gene TRBV4-2 combines with J gene TRBJ1-5; 8 nucleotides align to TRBD1. Germline loops: CDR1 LGHNA, CDR2 YNFKEQ. J was trimmed by 0 bases and V by 4 bases; bases with no gene match: 20. The CDR3 totals 21 residues. The CDR3 bases are TGTGCCAGCAGCCCGCGACACCGGGACAGGCGGGGGTTAAATAGCAATCAGCCCCAGCATTTT. The encoded protein is CASSPRHRDRRGLNSNQPQHF.

V usage is TRBV27 and J usage is TRBJ2-7; either TRBD1 or TRBD2 may fit D (5 bases each). CDR1 is MNHEY, CDR2 SMNVEV, per germline (reference sequence). V was pared by 10 bases and J by 5 bases, with 15 bases between. CDR3 length: 12 amino acids. The CDR3 region is CATSGAPHEQYF. Written as DNA, the CDR3 is TGTGCCACCTCCGGGGCACCCCACGAGCAGTACTTC.

The V call is TRBV27, the J call TRBJ1-5; D gene ambiguous. The germline V gene has CDR1 MNHEY and CDR2 SMNVEV (reference sequence). V gave up 3 bases and J gave up 6 bases, with 9 bases separating them. The CDR3 spans 13 residues. CDR3 in amino acids: CASSFGISQPQHF. CDR3 sequence (DNA): TGTGCCAGCAGTTTCGGGATTAGTCAGCCCCAGCATTTT.

The chain has TRBV5-4 and TRBJ1-3; 8 positions agree with TRBD1. CDR3 length: 15 residues. Germline CDR1 reads SGHNT; CDR2 reads YYREEE (reference sequence). The J segment lost 4 bases and the V segment lost 3 bases, leaving 6 bases of the junction unmatched. CDR3 residues: CASSSQGAQGNTIYF. The CDR3 DNA reads TGTGCCAGCAGCTCTCAGGGGGCGCAAGGAAACACCATATATTTT.

The chain has TRBV19 and TRBJ2-3, with TRBD2 matching over 7 bases. This CDR3 is 15 amino acids long. The junction had 8 bases not matched to a gene; V was cut back by 4 bases and J by 4 bases. Germline-derived CDR1 and CDR2 are LNHDA and SQIVND (reference sequence). CDR3 bases: TGTGCCAGTAGTACACGACTGACTAGCTCAGATACGCAGTATTTT. The encoded protein is CASSTRLTSSDTQYF.

The genes are TRBV29-1 and TRBJ2-5, with D uncertain. This CDR3 comprises 11 residues. CDR1 SQVTM and CDR2 ANQGSEA come from the germline V gene. Trimming took off 1 base at V and 5 bases at J, with 5 bases between the two ends. The CDR3 DNA sequence: TGCAGCGTTGAAGTTGCCGAGACCCAGTACTTC. Amino acids: CSVEVAETQYF.

This clone occurred a few times. The chain is built from TRBV28 and TRBJ2-2; D gene uncertain. The CDR3 totals 12 residues. The V end lost 5 bases, the J end lost 8 bases, and 9 bases lay between the germline ends. From germline, CDR1 is MDHEN and CDR2 SYDVKM. In nucleotides, the CDR3 is TGTGCCAGCAGTCCCCGTGGGGGGGAGCTGTTTTTT. This gives the protein CASSPRGGELFF.

The count of this clone is one. The chain recombines TRBV9 with TRBJ1-5; D remains unclear. Per the germline V gene, CDR1 is SGDLS and CDR2 is YYNGEE. V was clipped by 1 base and J by 4 bases, with 12 bases between them. The CDR3 covers 15 residues. The CDR3 loop is CASSVPCQPNQPQHF. DNA of the CDR3: TGTGCCAGCAGCGTACCCTGCCAGCCGAATCAGCCCCAGCATTTT. Filled out from reference TRBV9 and TRBJ1-5, the complete variable domain reads DSGVTQTPKHLITATGQRVTLRCSPRSGDLSVYWYQQSLDQGLQFLIQYYNGEERAKGNILERFSAQQFPDLHSELNLSSLELGDSALYFCASSVPCQPNQPQHFGDGTRLSIL.

The V and J genes are TRBV7-2 and TRBJ2-3; D is unresolved. This CDR3 spans 13 amino acids. CDR1 and CDR2 from the germline V gene are SGHTA and FQGNSA. The V gene lost 8 bases and the J gene lost 0 bases, with 9 bases spanning the gap. This chain's CDR3 is CASRKASTDTQYF. Written as DNA, the CDR3 is TGTGCCAGCCGGAAAGCCAGCACAGATACGCAGTATTTT.

The gene calls are TRBV6-5 and TRBJ2-2, with D perhaps TRBD2 (6 bases). This CDR3 contains 12 residues. The germline V gene has CDR1 MNHEY and CDR2 SVGAGI. Trimming stripped 10 bases from V and 6 bases from J, with 12 bases between. CDR3 sequence: CATRRVAGELFF. DNA for the CDR3: TGTGCCACCCGGAGGGTGGCCGGGGAGCTGTTTTTT.

The chain uses TRBV19 and TRBJ2-7; TRBD2 matches at 7 bases. The CDR3 is made up of 18 amino acids. The germline gives CDR1 LNHDA, CDR2 SQIVND (reference sequence). Trimming cost V 3 bases and J 0 bases; bases outside gene matches: 14. The CDR3 DNA sequence: TGTGCCAGTAGTATGTCGATTGTTGGCGGGAGAGTCTCCTACGAGCAGTACTTC. Translating it yields CASSMSIVGGRVSYEQYF.

V and J are TRBV5-1 and TRBJ2-1; 7 nucleotides match TRBD1. V dropped 0 bases and J dropped 4; count of bases not matched to a gene: 4. Per the germline V gene, CDR1 is SGHRS and CDR2 is YFSETQ. The CDR3 contains 15 residues. CDR3 nucleotide sequence: TGCGCCAGCAGCTTGGTTACGGGACAGTACAATGAGCAGTTCTTC. Amino acid sequence: CASSLVTGQYNEQFF. The whole variable domain, remainder taken from reference TRBV5-1 and TRBJ2-1, is KAGVTQTPRYLIKTRGQQVTLSCSPISGHRSVSWYQQTPGQGLQFLFEYFSETQRNKGNFPGRFSGRQFSNSRSEMNVSTLELGDSALYLCASSLVTGQYNEQFFGPGTRLTVL.

The chain links TRBV27 to TRBJ2-5; TRBD2 might be the D (6 bases). The length of the CDR3 is 14 residues. With 7 bases removed from V and 5 bases from J, the gap between germline ends came to 17 bases. Germline V gene data show CDR1 as MNHEY and CDR2 as SMNVEV (reference sequence). DNA for the CDR3: TGTGCCAGCACTCCCGGGGGAAGATGGGAGACCCAGTACTTC. As protein: CASTPGGRWETQYF.

This rearrangement joins TRBV14 to TRBJ2-1, with D unresolved. Deletions cut 1 base from V and 1 base from J, with 11 bases between. Per the germline V gene, CDR1 is SGHDN and CDR2 is FVKESK. The CDR3 length is 16 residues. CDR3 sequence reads: CASSQGWDPSYNEQFF. The CDR3 nucleotides read TGTGCCAGCAGCCAAGGTTGGGATCCTTCCTACAATGAGCAGTTCTTC.

The chain joins TRBV15 to TRBJ1-2, with D tentatively TRBD1 (5 bases). The CDR3 runs to 15 residues. Germline V gene sequence: CDR1 LNHNV, CDR2 YYDKDF (reference sequence). Deletions cut 3 bases from V and 1 base from J, with 12 bases between. The CDR3 loop is CATSRGGLSNYGYTF. The CDR3 nucleotides are TGTGCCACCAGCAGGGGGGGGTTAAGTAACTATGGCTACACCTTC.

The CDR3 bases are TGTGCCATCAGTGAGTCGGGATGGGGAAATCGGTACTTC. Translation gives CAISESGWGNRYF. The rearrangement links TRBV10-3 to TRBJ2-7, with no clear D. Germline V gene data show CDR1 as ENHRY and CDR2 as SYGVKD. The CDR3 runs to 13 residues. V gave up 0 bases and J gave up 12 bases, with 15 bases separating them.

The genes are TRBV2 and TRBJ2-5; 8 bases line up with TRBD2. Trimming removed 7 bases from V and 4 bases from J; junction bases left unmatched: 8. CDR3 length equals 14 residues. CDR1 SNHLY and CDR2 FYNNEI come from the germline V gene. In DNA, the CDR3 is TGTGCCAGCAAAGAGACGGGAGGGGTAGAGACCCAGTACTTC. It specifies CASKETGGVETQYF.

The gene calls are TRBV25-1 and TRBJ1-3; the D is unclear. CDR3 length: 11 residues. Germline CDR1 and CDR2: MGHDK and SYGVNS. V shed 6 bases and J shed 8 bases, with 8 bases lying between them. The CDR3 coding sequence is TGTGCCAGCAGCCCTGGTGACACCATATATTTT. Its protein product is CASSPGDTIYF.

CDR3 sequence reads: CTSSQDLAGAKNIQYF. CDR3 DNA: TGCACCAGCAGCCAAGATCTAGCGGGAGCCAAAAACATTCAGTACTTC. The chain combines TRBV1 with TRBJ2-4; the table gives TRBD2 as D, unverified against the DNA. TRBV1 is marked as a pseudogene. This CDR3 region has 16 residues.

This chain uses TRBV5-1 with TRBJ2-1; 9 bases match TRBD2. Germline CDR1 SGHRS, CDR2 YFSETQ. This CDR3 is 15 amino acids long. V lost 2 bases, J lost 6 bases, and 6 bases stayed unmatched. CDR3 coding DNA: TGCGCCAGCAGCTTCTTAGCGGGAGTAATCAATGAGCAGTTCTTC. It yields the protein CASSFLAGVINEQFF.

The chain couples TRBV10-3 to TRBJ2-1; tentatively, D is TRBD2 (5 bases). CDR1 and CDR2 from the germline V gene are ENHRY and SYGVKD. V shed 10 bases and J shed 7 bases, with 20 bases lying between them. The CDR3 consists of 14 residues. This chain's CDR3 is CATLPGNAGNEQFF. The CDR3, as DNA: TGTGCCACCCTCCCGGGAAACGCAGGAAATGAGCAGTTCTTC.

The chain has TRBV19 and TRBJ2-7; 11 bases fit TRBD2. CDR3 length: 15 amino acids. V lost 4 bases and J lost 4; bases outside the gene matches: 6. CDR1 and CDR2 from the germline V gene are LNHDA and SQIVND (reference sequence). The CDR3 DNA sequence: TGTGCCAGTAGTAAATTAGCGGGAGGGCCGTACGAGCAGTACTTC. Its translation: CASSKLAGGPYEQYF.

CDR3: CASSPGQGPAYEQYF. DNA for the CDR3: TGTGCCAGCAGCCCCGGACAGGGGCCCGCCTACGAGCAGTACTTC. The rearrangement joins TRBV7-2 to TRBJ2-7, with 9 nucleotides matching TRBD1. This CDR3 has 15 amino acids. Losses at the gene ends were 5 bases for V and 2 bases for J; bases not matched to a gene: 7. Per germline, CDR1 SGHTA and CDR2 FQGNSA.

This rearrangement joins TRBV10-1 to TRBJ2-5; 9 nucleotides line up with TRBD1. The length of the CDR3 is 14 residues. Germline values: CDR1 WNHNN, CDR2 SYGVQD (reference sequence). The V gene end was trimmed by 7 bases and the J gene end by 5 bases; junction bases not matched to a gene: 8. The CDR3, as DNA: TGCGCCAGCATCGAACAGGGGGCGCGGGAGACCCAGTACTTC. It specifies CASIEQGARETQYF.

The CDR3 region is CASTTTAGELFF. The DNA for the CDR3 is TGTGCCAGCACCACGACTGCCGGGGAGCTGTTTTTT. The chain joins TRBV6-5 to TRBJ2-2; no firm D call. Germline-derived CDR1 and CDR2 are MNHEY and SVGAGI. The CDR3 length is 12 residues. With 7 bases removed from V and 6 bases from J, the gap between germline ends came to 9 bases.

The V and J genes are TRBV28 and TRBJ1-5; D gene uncertain. The CDR3 covers 13 residues. Germline lookup yields CDR1 MDHEN and CDR2 SYDVKM. V gave up 7 bases and J gave up 3 bases, with 10 bases separating them. CDR3 loop: CASNPPNNQPQHF. The CDR3 bases are TGTGCCAGCAACCCGCCCAACAATCAGCCCCAGCATTTT.

The chain combines TRBV5-1 with TRBJ2-2, with 7 bases fitting TRBD2. Trimming took 4 bases from V and 7 from J; bases not matched to a gene: 16. This CDR3 has 17 residues. In germline, CDR1 is SGHRS, CDR2 YFSETQ. In nucleotides, the CDR3 is TGCGCCAGCAGCCCCGCTAGCGGAGTTCATGACGGCGGGGAGCTGTTTTTT. Its protein product is CASSPASGVHDGGELFF.

J is TRBJ2-7 and V is TRBV6-6; 7 bases match TRBD1. Germline CDR1 MNHNY, CDR2 SVGAGI (reference sequence). CDR3 size: 14 residues. V lost 2 bases, J lost 6 bases, and 7 bases stayed unmatched. The CDR3 loop reads CASSYHSDRPEQYF. The DNA for the CDR3 is TGTGCCAGCAGTTACCATTCGGACAGGCCCGAGCAGTACTTC.

The DNA for the CDR3 is TGTGCCAGCAGTTCCCTCCTTTACAATGAGCAGTTCTTC. Encoded protein: CASSSLLYNEQFF. V and J are TRBV6-5 and TRBJ2-1; D is ambiguous. Trimming took off 4 bases at V and 4 bases at J, with 8 bases between the two ends. Germline CDR1 is MNHEY and CDR2 is SVGAGI. This CDR3 region has 13 residues.

The chain employs TRBV6-6 and TRBJ2-3; 10 bases fit TRBD2. With 6 bases clipped from V and 1 base from J, the junction kept 7 bases outside the gene matches. In germline, CDR1 is MNHNY, CDR2 SVGAGI (reference sequence). The CDR3 contains 16 residues. The DNA of the CDR3 is TGTGCCAGCAGCTCCCTCGGGACTAGCGGCACAGATACGCAGTATTTT. Residues: CASSSLGTSGTDTQYF.